These 24 T cell receptor beta chains originate from one sample sequenced in a study of blood T cell repertoires in COVID-19 (dated by TCRdb to about 2020). The method behind the library was the immunoSEQ multiplex PCR assay. TCRdb stores this immuneACCESS table with in-frame sequences only. Part of the clones is absent; in the studies checked, under half of the shortfall reflects unresolved V genes, and no reason is known for the rest. This sample has over 110,000 clones in its table, and approximately 89% of those were observed once. The ten largest clones represent around 26% of the sample. The sequencing sample was made of peripheral blood. All receptors come from a human donor in a cohort sampled during active COVID-19.

The chain uses TRBV5-1 and TRBJ2-1, with 8 positions matching TRBD1. V was clipped by 4 bases and J by 4 bases; unmatched bases: 7. This CDR3 comprises 15 residues. The germline V gene has CDR1 SGHRS and CDR2 YFSETQ. CDR3 sequence reads: CASSGTGGPYNEQFF. The DNA for the CDR3 is TGCGCCAGCAGCGGAACAGGGGGACCTTACAATGAGCAGTTCTTC.

The chain has TRBV12-5 and TRBJ2-1, with D maybe TRBD2 (5 bases). V lost 0 bases and J 8 bases, leaving 8 bases between the germline ends. Germline V gives CDR1 LGHNT, CDR2 FRNRAP. There are 13 residues in the CDR3. The CDR3 sequence: CASGLVLAHEQFF. The CDR3 nucleotides are TGTGCTAGTGGTTTGGTGCTAGCCCATGAGCAGTTCTTC.

V usage is TRBV9 and J usage is TRBJ1-1, with D possibly TRBD1 on 5 matching bases. Trimming removed 0 bases from V and 5 bases from J, with 14 bases in between. Germline V gives CDR1 SGDLS, CDR2 YYNGEE. The CDR3 runs 15 residues. The CDR3 is CASSVAGGGSTEAFF. The CDR3 nucleotides read TGTGCCAGCAGCGTAGCTGGGGGGGGATCGACTGAAGCTTTCTTT. The complete variable domain, with remaining parts taken from reference TRBV9 and TRBJ1-1, reads DSGVTQTPKHLITATGQRVTLRCSPRSGDLSVYWYQQSLDQGLQFLIQYYNGEERAKGNILERFSAQQFPDLHSELNLSSLELGDSALYFCASSVAGGGSTEAFFGQGTRLTVV.

The chain carries TRBV30 and TRBJ1-2; D remains ambiguous. The CDR3 has 13 amino acids. Germline V lookup: CDR1 GTSNPN, CDR2 SVGIG (reference sequence). DNA of the CDR3: TGTGCTCGGGAGCCAGGAAATAACGGTGGCTACACCTTC. Amino acids: CAREPGNNGGYTF.

The CDR3 reads CASGQGLGTDTQYF. In DNA form, the CDR3 reads TGTGCCAGCGGACAGGGGCTGGGCACAGATACGCAGTATTTT. This rearrangement joins TRBV2 to TRBJ2-3; 9 bases fit TRBD1. Germline V gene lookup returns CDR1 SNHLY and CDR2 FYNNEI. The CDR3 covers 14 residues. V gave up 8 bases and J gave up 1 base; unmatched junction bases: 4.

The sample holds many counts of this clone. DNA of the CDR3: TGTGCCAGTACCTCTCAGTGGGACTTTGGAGGCTACACCTTC. Translated: CASTSQWDFGGYTF. The chain uses TRBV19 and TRBJ1-2, with TRBD1 as a possible D gene (5 bases). V shed 7 bases and J shed 8 bases, with 20 bases lying between them. There are 14 residues in the CDR3. CDR1 is LNHDA, CDR2 SQIVND, per germline (reference sequence).

This rearrangement joins TRBV5-1 to TRBJ2-6; the match to TRBD1 covers 7 bases. Per germline, CDR1 SGHRS and CDR2 YFSETQ. V trimming: 0 bases; J trimming: 0 bases; junction bases outside the gene matches: 6. The CDR3 contains 18 residues. The DNA of the CDR3 is TGCGCCAGCAGCTTGGACTTGACAGGGAACTCTGGGGCCAACGTCCTGACTTTC. This gives the protein CASSLDLTGNSGANVLTF.

This sequence joins TRBV11-2 and TRBJ2-3; 11 positions match TRBD2. The CDR3 loop spans 16 amino acids. In germline, CDR1 is SGHAT, CDR2 FQNNGV. J was trimmed by 4 bases and V by 4 bases; bases with no gene match: 7. CDR3 DNA: TGTGCCAGCAGCTCCAGAACTAGCGGGGGTTCAGATACGCAGTATTTT. As protein: CASSSRTSGGSDTQYF.

The V gene is TRBV29-1, the J gene TRBJ2-6; 7 bases fit TRBD1. The CDR3 is 16 residues long. Germline assignment: CDR1 SQVTM and CDR2 ANQGSEA. The ends lost 8 bases at V and 1 base at J; junction bases unmatched: 11. The CDR3 coding sequence is TGCAGCACCTTAACAGGGGTTGGATCTGGGGCCAACGTCCTGACTTTC. It is translated as CSTLTGVGSGANVLTF.

The V call is TRBV7-9, the J call TRBJ1-5; 7 bases match TRBD1. This CDR3 region has 15 residues. Germline V gene lookup returns CDR1 SEHNR and CDR2 FQNEAQ (reference sequence). The junction had 4 bases not matched to a gene; V was cut back by 5 bases and J by 0 bases. This CDR3 reads CASSGTEYSNQPQHF. The CDR3, as DNA: TGTGCCAGCAGCGGGACAGAGTATAGCAATCAGCCCCAGCATTTT.

This chain links TRBV11-2 with TRBJ2-1; 9 bases are a match to TRBD1. Germline V CDR1 and CDR2: SGHAT, FQNNGV. J gave up 8 bases and V 3 bases, and 5 bases lay outside the gene matches. There are 14 residues in the CDR3. The DNA of the CDR3 is TGTGCCAGCAGCTTGGGACAGGGTAGTGATGAGCAGTTCTTC. Its protein product is CASSLGQGSDEQFF.

V gene TRBV19 combines with J gene TRBJ2-3, with TRBD2 matching over 7 bases. The junction had 8 bases not matched to a gene; V was cut back by 5 bases and J by 0 bases. CDR3 length equals 16 residues. CDR1 and CDR2 (germline): LNHDA, SQIVND (reference sequence). The CDR3 DNA reads as TGTGCCAGTAGTCCCTCACTAGCGTACAGCACAGATACGCAGTATTTT. This sequence encodes CASSPSLAYSTDTQYF. The full variable domain, its missing parts supplied by reference TRBV19 and TRBJ2-3, is DGGITQSPKYLFRKEGQNVTLSCEQNLNHDAMYWYRQDPGQGLRLIYYSQIVNDFQKGDIAEGYSVSREKKESFPLTVTSAQKNPTAFYLCASSPSLAYSTDTQYFGPGTRLTVL.

This clone has more than one count but fewer than ten. This chain's CDR3 is CASSDVRVVYEQYF. The CDR3 DNA reads TGTGCCAGCAGTGATGTCAGGGTTGTCTACGAGCAGTACTTC. V is TRBV6-1 and J is TRBJ2-7; weak D call: TRBD1 (5 bases). V lost 3 bases, J lost 3 bases, and 12 bases lay in between. The CDR3 contains 14 residues. Germline lookup yields CDR1 MNHNS and CDR2 SASEGT.

The chain has TRBV3-1 (or the pseudogene TRBV3-2) and TRBJ2-3; 7 bases are a match to TRBD1. J lost 0 bases, V lost 4 bases, and 1 base had no gene match. Germline CDR1 reads LGHDT; CDR2 reads YNNKEL (reference sequence). The CDR3 contains 14 residues. CDR3 DNA: TGTGCCAGCAGCCGGACAGGTAGCACAGATACGCAGTATTTT. It is translated as CASSRTGSTDTQYF.

The rearrangement joins TRBV27 to TRBJ2-7, with 7 bases lining up with TRBD2. Germline values: CDR1 MNHEY, CDR2 SMNVEV (reference sequence). V lost 2 bases to trimming and J lost 4 bases; unmatched junction nucleotides: 2. The CDR3 runs 13 residues. CDR3 DNA: TGTGCCAGCAGTTTAGTCGGGGGGTACGAGCAGTACTTC. Translated, it gives CASSLVGGYEQYF.

The V gene is TRBV7-9, the J gene TRBJ2-2; D ambiguous. The CDR3 has 12 residues. Trimming pared 4 bases from V and 6 bases from J, leaving 6 bases between. Germline V gene lookup returns CDR1 SEHNR and CDR2 FQNEAQ (reference sequence). This CDR3 is CASSSTAGELFF. DNA of the CDR3: TGTGCCAGCAGCTCTACGGCCGGGGAGCTGTTTTTT.

This chain uses TRBV18 with TRBJ2-3; 13 nucleotides line up with TRBD2. With 0 bases clipped from V and 2 bases from J, the junction kept 2 bases outside the gene matches. This CDR3 is 17 amino acids long. Germline assignment: CDR1 KGHSH and CDR2 LQKENI. The CDR3 sequence is CASSPPGLAGHTDTQYF. The CDR3 DNA follows: TGTGCCAGCTCACCACCGGGACTAGCGGGGCACACAGATACGCAGTATTTT.

This rearrangement joins TRBV5-1 to TRBJ1-4, with 8 positions matching TRBD1. CDR1 SGHRS and CDR2 YFSETQ come from the germline V gene. The CDR3 has 14 residues. J gave up 3 bases and V 5 bases, and 3 bases lay outside the gene matches. CDR3 nucleotides: TGCGCCAGCAGTTACAGGGGGGCTAATGAAAAACTGTTTTTT. Translating it yields CASSYRGANEKLFF.

The V call is TRBV30, the J call TRBJ2-3, with TRBD2 as a possible D gene (6 bases). Looked up from germline, CDR1 is GTSNPN and CDR2 is SVGIG (reference sequence). Deletions cut 0 bases from V and 1 base from J, with 11 bases between. CDR3 length: 15 residues. This chain's CDR3 is CAWSVAGWGTDTQYF. As DNA, the CDR3 is TGTGCCTGGAGTGTCGCGGGGTGGGGCACAGATACGCAGTATTTT.

The chain joins TRBV19 to TRBJ2-5, with no clear D. The germline gives CDR1 LNHDA, CDR2 SQIVND (reference sequence). V gave up 9 bases and J gave up 5 bases, with 10 bases separating them. The CDR3 has 11 residues. Here the CDR3 DNA reads TGTGCCAGCCAAAAACGGGAGACCCAGTACTTC. Translated, it gives CASQKRETQYF. Complete variable domain (other parts from reference TRBV19 and TRBJ2-5): DGGITQSPKYLFRKEGQNVTLSCEQNLNHDAMYWYRQDPGQGLRLIYYSQIVNDFQKGDIAEGYSVSREKKESFPLTVTSAQKNPTAFYLCASQKRETQYFGPGTRLLVL.

The chain employs TRBV7-2 and TRBJ1-1; 9 bases agree with TRBD1. The CDR3 extends over 15 amino acids. V shed 3 bases, J shed 4 bases, and the junction held 6 bases outside the gene matches. Germline assignment: CDR1 SGHTA and CDR2 FQGNSA. This CDR3 reads CASSLTGGSGTEAFF. The CDR3 DNA reads TGTGCCAGCAGCTTGACAGGGGGTTCGGGCACTGAAGCTTTCTTT.

V usage is TRBV25-1 and J usage is TRBJ1-5; D perhaps matches TRBD1 (5 bases). This CDR3 region has 16 residues. Germline V gene data show CDR1 as MGHDK and CDR2 as SYGVNS. Between the trimmed V and J ends, which lost 10 bases and 2 bases, there was a span of 21 bases. CDR3 protein: CATQIRGSDCNQPQHF. As DNA, the CDR3 is TGTGCCACCCAAATCCGGGGGAGCGACTGCAATCAGCCCCAGCATTTT. The variable domain in full, completed from reference TRBV25-1 and TRBJ1-5, reads EADIYQTPRYLVIGTGKKITLECSQTMGHDKMYWYQQDPGMELHLIHYSYGVNSTEKGDLSSESTVSRIRTEHFPLTLESARPSHTSQYLCATQIRGSDCNQPQHFGDGTRLSIL.

This clone was recorded a few times. This chain connects TRBV30 to TRBJ1-6; 7 nucleotides line up with TRBD1. Germline assignment: CDR1 GTSNPN and CDR2 SVGIG (reference sequence). J was trimmed by 8 bases and V by 2 bases; bases with no gene match: 3. The CDR3 is 13 amino acids. The CDR3 is CAWSTQGDSPLHF. The CDR3 bases are TGTGCCTGGAGTACCCAGGGGGATTCACCCCTCCACTTT.

The chain combines TRBV3-1 (or the pseudogene TRBV3-2) with TRBJ2-3; 8 bases are shared with TRBD2. The CDR3 runs 15 residues. CDR1 LGHDT and CDR2 YNNKEL come from the germline V gene (reference sequence). Trimming cost V 8 bases and J 2 bases; bases outside gene matches: 9. CDR3 in DNA: TGTGCCAGCGGGGGTCTAGCGGGTGTCACAGATACGCAGTATTTT. It is translated as CASGGLAGVTDTQYF.